A single sample gave rise to the 13 T cell receptor beta chains below, sequenced in a study of read filtering for tumor transcriptome and immune sequencing. The library was built from roughly 400 ng RNA with molecular barcoded adaptors for alpha/delta and beta/gamma chains. MiXCR, applied by TCRdb to the reads, yields one record per CDR3 protein. Of 93,000 or so distinct CDR3 sequences listed, around a fifth are singletons. Sample: a population of CD138-negative cells sorted from bone marrow. The source of these receptors is a donor at least 40 years old with multiple myeloma.

This clonotype appeared many times. The chain uses TRBV11-2 and TRBJ1-1; D gene unclear. V shed 2 bases and J shed 1 base, with 8 bases lying between them. This CDR3 is 14 amino acids long. Per germline, CDR1 SGHAT and CDR2 FQNNGV. This CDR3 reads CASSLLLGNTEAFF. CDR3 coding DNA: TGTGCCAGCAGCTTACTTCTTGGGAACACTGAAGCTTTCTTT.

Ten or more counts support this clonotype. The V call is TRBV14, the J call TRBJ1-1, with D possibly TRBD1 on 5 matching bases. Trimming removed 5 bases at V and 1 base at J, with 11 bases between. The CDR3 runs 14 residues. Germline assignment: CDR1 SGHDN and CDR2 FVKESK. The CDR3 is CASSKFTGNTEAFF. In nucleotides, the CDR3 is TGTGCCAGCAGCAAATTTACAGGGAACACTGAAGCTTTCTTT.

This chain joins TRBV27 and TRBJ2-1; 8 nucleotides match TRBD1. From germline, CDR1 is MNHEY and CDR2 SMNVEV (reference sequence). The junction had 11 bases not matched to a gene; V was cut back by 7 bases and J by 15 bases. CDR3 length equals 12 residues. CDR3 loop: CASTSTTGGRFF. The CDR3 DNA reads TGTGCCAGCACTTCCACCACAGGGGGTCGGTTCTTC.

This clonotype was counted only a few times. The genes are TRBV27 and TRBJ2-7; D gene ambiguous. Germline V gene data show CDR1 as MNHEY and CDR2 as SMNVEV (reference sequence). Trimming stripped 3 bases from V and 5 bases from J, with 11 bases between. The CDR3 is made up of 13 amino acids. CDR3 nucleotides: TGTGCCAGCAGTTTCGGTAGTGGCCACGAGCAGTACTTC. Its protein is CASSFGSGHEQYF.

This clonotype occurred many times. This chain connects TRBV7-9 to TRBJ1-1; D remains ambiguous. The CDR3 sequence is 13 residues long. Trimming cost V 5 bases and J 2 bases, with 9 bases left between them. From germline, CDR1 is SEHNR and CDR2 FQNEAQ (reference sequence). The CDR3 protein is CASSLKSNTEAFF. Here the CDR3 DNA reads TGTGCCAGCAGCCTCAAAAGTAACACTGAAGCTTTCTTT.

In this sample, this clonotype turned up many times. The chain combines TRBV20-1 with TRBJ2-5; 12 positions match TRBD2. CDR3 length equals 14 residues. J lost 5 bases, V lost 5 bases, and 6 bases had no gene match. CDR1 is DFQATT, CDR2 SNEGSKA, per germline (reference sequence). The CDR3 is CSAASGGAAETQYF. CDR3 DNA: TGCAGTGCTGCTAGCGGGGGGGCCGCGGAGACCCAGTACTTC.

A word on this clonotype: A far larger clone is one base from this, pointing to a likely read error. The V and J genes are TRBV12-3 or TRBV12-4 and TRBJ2-1, with D unresolved. V lost 8 bases, J lost 9 bases, and 11 bases lay in between. The CDR3 loop spans 11 amino acids. CDR3 DNA sequence: TGTGCCAGCTCTTTAGTGAGTGAGCAGTTCTTC. This gives the protein CASSLVSEQFF.

The sample holds many counts of this clonotype. V and J are TRBV12-3 or TRBV12-4 and TRBJ2-1, with 12 bases lining up with TRBD2. V lost 2 bases and J lost 6; bases outside the gene matches: 5. The CDR3 length is 16 residues. Here the CDR3 DNA reads TGTGCCAGCAGTTTAAGGGTGACTAGCGGGGGCAATGAGCAGTTCTTC. Its protein product is CASSLRVTSGGNEQFF.

This clonotype was observed many times. V gene TRBV15 combines with J gene TRBJ1-1; 7 nucleotides line up with TRBD1. The V and J ends lost 5 bases and 4 bases, in that order; junction bases with no gene match: 10. CDR3 size: 15 residues. Looked up from germline, CDR1 is LNHNV and CDR2 is YYDKDF (reference sequence). CDR3 nucleotides: TGTGCCACCAGCCCCCTGGGACAGAAAAGCACTGAAGCTTTCTTT. Translated, it gives CATSPLGQKSTEAFF. The entire variable domain, with the rest obtained from reference TRBV15 and TRBJ1-1, is as follows: DAMVIQNPRYQVTQFGKPVTLSCSQTLNHNVMYWYQQKSSQAPKLLFHYYDKDFNNEADTPDNFQSRRPNTSFCFLDIRSPGLGDTAMYLCATSPLGQKSTEAFFGQGTRLTVV.

This clonotype was detected ten times or more. The rearrangement joins TRBV20-1 to TRBJ1-4; 9 positions match TRBD1. The V and J ends lost 4 bases and 8 bases, in that order; junction bases with no gene match: 8. Germline V lookup: CDR1 DFQATT, CDR2 SNEGSKA (reference sequence). The CDR3 covers 14 residues. CDR3 residues: CSATTGGLEEKLFF. CDR3 bases: TGCAGTGCTACGACAGGGGGATTGGAAGAAAAACTGTTTTTT.

This clonotype was seen at least ten times. The chain recombines TRBV29-1 with TRBJ2-1, with a possible D match to TRBD2 (5 bases). V was trimmed by 6 bases and J by 8 bases, leaving 14 bases between them. Germline V gene lookup returns CDR1 SQVTM and CDR2 ANQGSEA. This CDR3 is built from 12 residues. The CDR3 sequence is CSVRGKLYEQFF. The CDR3 nucleotides read TGCAGCGTCCGAGGGAAGCTCTATGAGCAGTTCTTC.

There are many counts of this clonotype. J is TRBJ2-7 and V is TRBV11-3, with TRBD1 matching 11 bases. The germline gives CDR1 SGHNT, CDR2 YENEEA. This CDR3 is 14 amino acids long. The trim removed 5 bases at V and 3 bases at J, leaving 3 bases unmatched. Here the CDR3 DNA reads TGTGCCAGCAGCCCCGGGACAGGGGGCTACGAGCAGTACTTC. As protein: CASSPGTGGYEQYF.

There are a few counts of this clonotype. The chain couples TRBV12-3 or TRBV12-4 to TRBJ2-5; 8 bases are shared with TRBD2. The CDR3 loop spans 13 amino acids. Unmatched junction bases numbered 4, after V lost 5 bases and J lost 5 bases. CDR3 sequence: CASSRGGLETQYF. The CDR3 DNA reads TGTGCCAGCAGTCGGGGGGGCCTTGAGACCCAGTACTTC.